The rows below give T cell receptor beta chains drawn from one sample of a study of T cells in narcolepsy. Here immunoSEQ multiplex PCR was the method, and the copy in TCRdb shows in-frame clones only, minus some. Of tens of thousands of clones in the sample, about 80% are singletons; the top ten hold 0.91%. Sequencing was carried out using CD45RA- memory CD4+ T cells from PBMCs. The receptors come from a human donor with narcolepsy. Each CDR3 is given with its conserved first and last residue. The D gene is left open where the match is weak. The size field is filled for only some rows; it gives once, few, many or a size class.

TRBV15	TRBJ2-7	-	-	TGTGCCACCAGCAGAGATTCCGAGGGCAAGAAGCAGTACTTC	CATSRDSEGKKQYF
TRBV7-2	TRBJ2-7	-	-	TGTGCCAGCAGCTTAGGGGTTTGGGGTTCCTACGAGCAGTACTTC	CASSLGVWGSYEQYF
TRBV6-1	TRBJ1-2	TRBD1	once	TGTGCCAGCAGTGTAGTGGGACAGGACATCTATGGCTACACCTTC	CASSVVGQDIYGYTF
TRBV7-9	TRBJ2-3	-	-	TGTGCCAGCAGCTTAGCCGCGGCAGATACGCAGTATTTT	CASSLAAADTQYF
TRBV4-3	TRBJ1-4	-	-	TGCGCCAGCAGCCGAAACAGCGCCGGGGGTGAAAAACTGTTTTTT	CASSRNSAGGEKLFF
TRBV28	TRBJ2-7	-	-	TGTGCCAGCAGTTTACAGGGGCGCGAGCAGTACTTC	CASSLQGREQYF
TRBV6-5	TRBJ1-2	-	-	TGTGCCAGCAGTTTTGACTTGAGTGGCTACACCTTC	CASSFDLSGYTF
TRBV4-3	TRBJ2-3	-	-	TGCGCCAGCAGCCAAGATACAGGGACAGATACGCAGTATTTT	CASSQDTGTDTQYF
TRBV9	TRBJ2-7	TRBD2	-	TGTGCCAGCAGCGTTCTAGCGGGGGACTACGAGCAGTACTTC	CASSVLAGDYEQYF
TRBV13	TRBJ2-7	-	-	TGTGCCAGCAGCTCTCGGACAGGGAGGGACGAGCAGTACTTC	CASSSRTGRDEQYF
TRBV5-6	TRBJ1-2	TRBD1	-	TGTGCCAGCAGCCTGGACAGGGTGATGTATGGCTACACCTTC	CASSLDRVMYGYTF
TRBV7-9	TRBJ2-2	TRBD1	-	TGTGCCAGCAGCCCAGGGGGCGCGGAGCTGTTTTTT	CASSPGGAELFF